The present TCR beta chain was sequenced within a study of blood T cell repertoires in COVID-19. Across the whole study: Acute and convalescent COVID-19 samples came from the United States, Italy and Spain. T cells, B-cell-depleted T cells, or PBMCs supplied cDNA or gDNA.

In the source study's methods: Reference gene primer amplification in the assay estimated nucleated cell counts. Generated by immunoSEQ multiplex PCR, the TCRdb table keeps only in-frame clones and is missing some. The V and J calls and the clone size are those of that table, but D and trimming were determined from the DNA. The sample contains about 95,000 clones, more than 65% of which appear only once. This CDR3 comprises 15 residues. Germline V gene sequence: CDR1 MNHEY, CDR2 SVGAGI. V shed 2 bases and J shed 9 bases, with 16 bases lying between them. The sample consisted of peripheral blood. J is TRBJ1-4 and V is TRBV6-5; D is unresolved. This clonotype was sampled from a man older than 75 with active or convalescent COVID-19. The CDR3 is CASSYKFGPGKKLFF. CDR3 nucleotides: TGTGCCAGCAGTTACAAATTCGGACCGGGGAAAAAACTGTTTTTT.